One sample yielded the 5 T cell receptor beta chains listed below, sequenced in a study of tissue T cells after allogeneic stem cell transplantation. Regarding time point: mouse harvest day 14 after allogeneic transplant. The graft held 10^6 splenic CD5+ T cells and 10^7 T-cell-depleted bone marrow cells. Libraries were prepared by immunoSEQ multiplex PCR; TCRdb keeps only in-frame clonotypes and omits some of them. The sample has approximately 420 clones, around 49% seen once. Sequencing was done on a sample of blood. The source is a female BALB/c mouse given C57BL/6 T cells with graft-versus-host disease after an allogeneic hematopoietic cell transplant.

As concerns this clone: The genes and germline here are from mouse. Coverage ceases 1 residue before the CDR3 finishes, and the germline J gene fills in the end. The chain joins TRBV1 to TRBJ1-1, with 7 bases lining up with TRBD1. Germline CDR1 is NSQYPW and CDR2 is LRSPGD (reference sequence). CDR3 size: 14 residues. V lost 1 base, J lost 4 bases, and 3 bases stayed unmatched. The sequenced part of the CDR3 DNA is TGCACCTGCAGTGCAGGGGCAGGGGGCACAGAAGTCTTC. It yields the protein CTCSAGAGGTEVF. The complete CDR3 reads CTCSAGAGGTEVFF.

On this clone: The germline and genes are mouse ones. Read coverage stops 1 residue before the CDR3 terminus; the germline J gene supplies the remainder. V and J are TRBV16 and TRBJ2-5, with TRBD2 identical over 9 bases. CDR3 size: 13 residues. V was pared by 5 bases and J by 8 bases, with 5 bases of the junction left unmatched. CDR1 is SGHSA and CDR2 is FRNQAP in the germline V gene. CDR3 bases read: TGTGCAAGCAGCAAGGACTGGGGAGGCACCCAGTAC. This codes for CASSKDWGGTQY. The whole CDR3 is CASSKDWGGTQYF.

Points on this clone: Genes and germline are mouse. With the read ending 1 residue before the CDR3 end, the germline J gene is used to fill in that end. This sequence joins TRBV12-2 and TRBJ1-2; D possibly corresponds to TRBD1 (6 bases). The V end was cut by 1 base, the J end by 0 bases, with 8 bases between. This CDR3 has 14 amino acids. The germline gives CDR1 SGHLS, CDR2 HYDKME. The CDR3 loop is CASSLGTTNSDYTF. CDR3 DNA (partial): TGTGCCAGCTCTCTAGGGACAACAAACTCCGACTACACC.

There are a few counts of this clone. These gene names are mouse names. The read is 1 residue too short to cover the CDR3 end, so that end is filled in from the germline J gene. V and J are TRBV16 and TRBJ2-2; TRBD2 agrees at 9 bases. The germline gives CDR1 SGHSA, CDR2 FRNQAP. Germline trimming cut 0 bases from V and 4 bases from J; bases unmatched to any gene: 3. This CDR3 spans 16 amino acids. CDR3 DNA, as far as it was read: TGTGCAAGCAGCTTAGATGGGGGGGCGACCACCGGGCAGCTCTAC. Amino acid sequence: CASSLDGGATTGQLY. The full CDR3 reads CASSLDGGATTGQLYF.

There are a few counts of this clone. The genes and germline here are from mouse. The CDR3 extends 1 residue past the end of the read, so its final part is completed from the germline J gene. The genes are TRBV13-3 and TRBJ2-4; 8 nucleotides line up with TRBD1. V shed 2 bases and J 5 bases; nucleotides not matched to a gene: 1. The CDR3 is made up of 13 amino acids. The germline V gene has CDR1 NNHDY and CDR2 SYVADS. CDR3 protein: CASSDRGLNTLYF. Incomplete CDR3 DNA: TGTGCCAGCAGTGACAGGGGGCTAAACACCTTGTAC.